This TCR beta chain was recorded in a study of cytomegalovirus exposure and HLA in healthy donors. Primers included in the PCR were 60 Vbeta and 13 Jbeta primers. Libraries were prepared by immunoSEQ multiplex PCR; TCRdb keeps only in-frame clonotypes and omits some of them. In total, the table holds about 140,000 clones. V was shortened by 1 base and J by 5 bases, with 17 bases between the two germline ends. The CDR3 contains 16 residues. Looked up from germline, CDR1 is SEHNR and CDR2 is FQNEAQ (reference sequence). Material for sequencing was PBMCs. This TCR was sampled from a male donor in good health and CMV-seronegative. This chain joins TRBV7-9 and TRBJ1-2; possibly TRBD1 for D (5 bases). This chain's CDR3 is CASSLGDSTISYGYTF. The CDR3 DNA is TGTGCCAGCAGCTTAGGAGACAGTACGATTTCTTATGGCTACACCTTC.